A selection of T cell receptor beta chains follows, all from one sample in a study of blood T cell repertoires in COVID-19. Some clones are missing from TCRdb's copy, which holds only in-frame ones; the method was immunoSEQ multiplex PCR. The table shows approximately 210,000 clones, with 87% occurring only once. The sequencing input was PBMCs or T cells enriched from blood (not recorded which). Receptors were obtained from a woman in her twenties or thirties who had recovered from COVID-19. The CDR3 runs from the conserved cysteine through the conserved F or W. Each record gives: V gene, clone size, J gene, D gene, CDR3 DNA, CDR3 protein. The D gene is left open where the match is weak. Expanded clones are given a class, and other clones once, few, many or no size at all.

V gene: TRBV11-2
clone size: .
J gene: TRBJ1-6
D gene: TRBD1
CDR3 DNA: TGTGCCAGCAGCTTTTCCGGGACAGGGGGATCACCCCTCCACTTT
CDR3 protein: CASSFSGTGGSPLHF

V gene: TRBV19
clone size: .
J gene: TRBJ1-1
D gene: TRBD1
CDR3 DNA: TGTGCCAGTAGTATCGGCCTAGACAGGGGTGTCACTGAAGCTTTCTTT
CDR3 protein: CASSIGLDRGVTEAFF

V gene: TRBV12-3/TRBV12-4
clone size: .
J gene: TRBJ2-1
D gene: .
CDR3 DNA: TGTGCCAGCAGGGTATACAGTGAGCAGTTCTTC
CDR3 protein: CASRVYSEQFF

V gene: TRBV5-4
clone size: once
J gene: TRBJ2-1
D gene: .
CDR3 DNA: TGTGCCAGCAGCTTGGATCGAGTCCCCAATGAGCAGTTCTTC
CDR3 protein: CASSLDRVPNEQFF

V gene: TRBV14
clone size: .
J gene: TRBJ2-7
D gene: .
CDR3 DNA: TGTGCCAGCAGCCAACTAGCGAACTACGAGCAGTACTTC
CDR3 protein: CASSQLANYEQYF

V gene: TRBV19
clone size: once
J gene: TRBJ1-4
D gene: TRBD1
CDR3 DNA: TGTGCCAGTAGTATTACCGGGACAGGGGATGAAAAACTGTTTTTT
CDR3 protein: CASSITGTGDEKLFF

V gene: TRBV30
clone size: .
J gene: TRBJ2-2
D gene: TRBD2
CDR3 DNA: TGTGCCTGGAGTGTCAGGCGGGGGGGCAATACCGGGGAGCTGTTTTTT
CDR3 protein: CAWSVRRGGNTGELFF

V gene: TRBV24-1
clone size: .
J gene: TRBJ2-1
D gene: .
CDR3 DNA: TGTGCCACCAGTGATGGGTCGGCAGGTAATCTCAATGAGCAGTTCTTC
CDR3 protein: CATSDGSAGNLNEQFF

V gene: TRBV28
clone size: .
J gene: TRBJ2-2
D gene: .
CDR3 DNA: TGTGCCAGCAGTTTAGGTGGGGGCAGGGAGCTGTTTTTT
CDR3 protein: CASSLGGGRELFF

V gene: TRBV18
clone size: .
J gene: TRBJ1-2
D gene: TRBD1
CDR3 DNA: TGTGCCAGCATCACCGGACAGGGCAACTATGGCTACACCTTC
CDR3 protein: CASITGQGNYGYTF

V gene: TRBV6-4
clone size: .
J gene: TRBJ2-1
D gene: TRBD2
CDR3 DNA: TGTGCCAGCAGTGACTCAAAAGCGGGAGGTAGGAGGAAGTTCTTC
CDR3 protein: CASSDSKAGGRRKFF

V gene: TRBV27
clone size: .
J gene: TRBJ1-5
D gene: .
CDR3 DNA: TGTGCCAGCAGTTTATCGTCGAGTGGCAATCAGCCCCAGCATTTT
CDR3 protein: CASSLSSSGNQPQHF

V gene: TRBV18
clone size: .
J gene: TRBJ2-1
D gene: .
CDR3 DNA: TGTGCCAGCTCACCACAGGGGGTAGGTGAGCAGTTCTTC
CDR3 protein: CASSPQGVGEQFF

V gene: TRBV12-3/TRBV12-4
clone size: .
J gene: TRBJ1-1
D gene: TRBD1
CDR3 DNA: TGTGCCAGCAGTACCGGGACAGGGGGCCTAGCTTTCTTT
CDR3 protein: CASSTGTGGLAFF

V gene: TRBV6-5
clone size: .
J gene: TRBJ2-3
D gene: TRBD2
CDR3 DNA: TGTGCCAGCAGAGCTAGCGGGGATTACACAGATACGCAGTATTTT
CDR3 protein: CASRASGDYTDTQYF

V gene: TRBV6-2/TRBV6-3
clone size: few
J gene: TRBJ2-7
D gene: TRBD1
CDR3 DNA: TGTGCCAGCAGTTACTCCGGGACAGGTAGCTACGAGCAGTACTTC
CDR3 protein: CASSYSGTGSYEQYF

V gene: TRBV14
clone size: few
J gene: TRBJ2-7
D gene: TRBD2
CDR3 DNA: TGTGCCAGCAGCCAACTTCGGGCTAGCGGGTCCGCCTCCTACGAGCAGTACTTC
CDR3 protein: CASSQLRASGSASYEQYF

V gene: TRBV30
clone size: .
J gene: TRBJ1-6
D gene: .
CDR3 DNA: TGTGCCTGGAGCCCACCCGGGACATATAATTCACCCCTCCACTTT
CDR3 protein: CAWSPPGTYNSPLHF

V gene: TRBV11-2
clone size: .
J gene: TRBJ2-2
D gene: .
CDR3 DNA: TGTGCCAGCAGCTTTGTAGCGCTTACCGGGGAGCTGTTTTTT
CDR3 protein: CASSFVALTGELFF

V gene: TRBV25-1
clone size: .
J gene: TRBJ1-1
D gene: TRBD1
CDR3 DNA: TGTGCCAGTCTACGGACAGGGAACACTGAAGCTTTCTTT
CDR3 protein: CASLRTGNTEAFF

V gene: TRBV19
clone size: .
J gene: TRBJ1-1
D gene: TRBD1
CDR3 DNA: TGTGCCAGTAGTCCTAGGGACAGCTACACTGAAGCTTTCTTT
CDR3 protein: CASSPRDSYTEAFF

V gene: TRBV9
clone size: .
J gene: TRBJ2-2
D gene: TRBD1
CDR3 DNA: TGTGCCAGCTCCCGGGACAGGGGGCTCCCCGGGGAGCTGTTTTTT
CDR3 protein: CASSRDRGLPGELFF

V gene: TRBV30
clone size: .
J gene: TRBJ1-2
D gene: TRBD1
CDR3 DNA: TGTGCCTGGAGTAGACAGGGGTTGAACTATGGCTACACCTTC
CDR3 protein: CAWSRQGLNYGYTF

V gene: TRBV12-5
clone size: .
J gene: TRBJ1-6
D gene: .
CDR3 DNA: TGTGCTAGTGGCGTAACAGGGTCCAATTCACCCCTCCACTTT
CDR3 protein: CASGVTGSNSPLHF